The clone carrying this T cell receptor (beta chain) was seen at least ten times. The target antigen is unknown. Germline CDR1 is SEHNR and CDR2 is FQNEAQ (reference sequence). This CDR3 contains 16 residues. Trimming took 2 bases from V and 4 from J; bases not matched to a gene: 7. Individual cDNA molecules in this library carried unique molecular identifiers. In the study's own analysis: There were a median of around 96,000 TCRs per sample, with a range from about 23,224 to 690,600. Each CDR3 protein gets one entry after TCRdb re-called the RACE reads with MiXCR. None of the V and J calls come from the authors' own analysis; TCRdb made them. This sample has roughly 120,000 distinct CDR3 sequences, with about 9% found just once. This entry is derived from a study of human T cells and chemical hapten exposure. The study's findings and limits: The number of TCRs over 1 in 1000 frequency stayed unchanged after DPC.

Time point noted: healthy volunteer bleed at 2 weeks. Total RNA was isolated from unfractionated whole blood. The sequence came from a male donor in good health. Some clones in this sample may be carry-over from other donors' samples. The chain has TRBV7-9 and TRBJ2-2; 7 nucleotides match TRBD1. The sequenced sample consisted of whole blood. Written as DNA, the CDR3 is TGTGCCAGCAGCTTAAGGCAGGGGGAGATCACCGGGGAGCTGTTTTTT. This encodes CASSLRQGEITGELFF. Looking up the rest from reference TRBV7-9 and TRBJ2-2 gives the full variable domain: DTGVSQNPRHKITKRGQNVTFRCDPISEHNRLYWYRQTLGQGPEFLTYFQNEAQLEKSRLLSDRFSAERPKGSFSTLEIQRTEQGDSAMYLCASSLRQGEITGELFFGEGSRLTVL.